This record covers a single TCR beta chain. As yet, its antigen is unknown. Systemic immunosuppression or a history of autoimmune disease excluded patients. The sample is drawn from a study of OX40 agonist ivuxolimab in advanced cancers. Turning to the study itself: There were three patients with partial responses, one having hepatocellular carcinoma and two cutaneous melanoma.

Only in-frame clones appear in the TCRdb table, and some are missing; sequencing was by immunoSEQ multiplex PCR. The sample lists 90,000 to 95,000 clones; around 87% were seen once. This CDR3 contains 15 residues. Trimming pared 7 bases from V and 0 bases from J, leaving 13 bases between. CDR1 and CDR2 (germline): MNHEY, SVGAGI. Study results and limitations: There were also nonresponders showing low normalized T-cell clonal expansion. CD8+ T cells were the subset that, on average, had more expanded clones than CD4+.

The material sequenced was CD4+ or CD8+ T cells sorted from blood, taken in a trial of the OX40 agonist ivuxolimab. The receptor was derived from an adult with an advanced solid tumor such as melanoma, head and neck, liver or kidney cancer. This sequence joins TRBV6-5 and TRBJ1-5; D gene unclear. The CDR3 loop is CASTISVNSNQPQHF. CDR3 DNA: TGTGCCAGCACTATTTCGGTAAATAGCAATCAGCCCCAGCATTTT.